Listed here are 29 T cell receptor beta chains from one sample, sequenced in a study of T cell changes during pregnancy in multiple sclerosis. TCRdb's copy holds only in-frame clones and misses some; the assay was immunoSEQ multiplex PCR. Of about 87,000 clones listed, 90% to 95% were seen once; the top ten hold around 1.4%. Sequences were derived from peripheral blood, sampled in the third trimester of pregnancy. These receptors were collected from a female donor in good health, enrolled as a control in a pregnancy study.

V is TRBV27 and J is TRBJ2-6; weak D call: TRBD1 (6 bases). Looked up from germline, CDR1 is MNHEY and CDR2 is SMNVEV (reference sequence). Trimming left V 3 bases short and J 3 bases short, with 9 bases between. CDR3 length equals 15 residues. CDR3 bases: TGTGCCAGCAGTTTTAACAGGGATGGGGCCAACGTCCTGACTTTC. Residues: CASSFNRDGANVLTF.

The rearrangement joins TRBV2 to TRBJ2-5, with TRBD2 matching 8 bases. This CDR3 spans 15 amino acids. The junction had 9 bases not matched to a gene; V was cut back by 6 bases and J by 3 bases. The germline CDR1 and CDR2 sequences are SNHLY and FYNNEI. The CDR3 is CASSPGGGGKETQYF. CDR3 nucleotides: TGTGCCAGCAGCCCCGGGGGGGGAGGCAAAGAGACCCAGTACTTC.

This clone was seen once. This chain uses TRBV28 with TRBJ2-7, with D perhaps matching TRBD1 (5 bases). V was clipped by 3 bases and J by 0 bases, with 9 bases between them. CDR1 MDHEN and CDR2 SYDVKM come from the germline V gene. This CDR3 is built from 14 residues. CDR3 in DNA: TGTGCCAGCAGTTTTAGGGGTATCTCCTACGAGCAGTACTTC. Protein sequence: CASSFRGISYEQYF.

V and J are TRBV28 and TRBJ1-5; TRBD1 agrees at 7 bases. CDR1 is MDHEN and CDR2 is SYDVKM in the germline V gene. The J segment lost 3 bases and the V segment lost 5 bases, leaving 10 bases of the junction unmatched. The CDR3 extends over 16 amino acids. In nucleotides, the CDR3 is TGTGCCAGCAGTCCCATAGGGCAGGGGGACAATCAGCCCCAGCATTTT. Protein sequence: CASSPIGQGDNQPQHF.

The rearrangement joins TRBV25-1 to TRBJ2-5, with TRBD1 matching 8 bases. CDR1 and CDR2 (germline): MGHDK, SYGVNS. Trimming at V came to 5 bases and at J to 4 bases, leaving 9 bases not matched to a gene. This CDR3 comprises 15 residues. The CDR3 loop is CASSSGQELIETQYF. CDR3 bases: TGTGCCAGCAGTTCGGGACAGGAGCTAATAGAGACCCAGTACTTC.

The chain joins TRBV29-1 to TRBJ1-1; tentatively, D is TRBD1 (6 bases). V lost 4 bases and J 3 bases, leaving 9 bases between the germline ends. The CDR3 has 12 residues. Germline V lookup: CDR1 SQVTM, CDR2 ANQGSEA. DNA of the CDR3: TGCAGCGTTGTGTCAGGGGACACTGAAGCTTTCTTT. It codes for CSVVSGDTEAFF.

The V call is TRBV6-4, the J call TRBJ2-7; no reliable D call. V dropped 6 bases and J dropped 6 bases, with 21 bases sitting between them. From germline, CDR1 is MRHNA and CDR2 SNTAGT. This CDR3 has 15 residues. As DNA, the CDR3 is TGTGCCAGCAGCCTGTGGCCTAGATCCCTCTCCGAGCAGTACTTC. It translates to CASSLWPRSLSEQYF.

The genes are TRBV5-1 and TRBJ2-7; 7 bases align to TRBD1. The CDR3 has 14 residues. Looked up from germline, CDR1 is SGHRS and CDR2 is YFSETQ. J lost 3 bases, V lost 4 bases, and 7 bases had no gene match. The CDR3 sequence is CASSLDRAVYEQYF. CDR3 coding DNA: TGCGCCAGCAGCCTCGACAGGGCCGTCTACGAGCAGTACTTC.

CDR3: CASSSQSLAGGEQYF. The CDR3 bases are TGTGCCAGCAGTAGCCAGTCCCTAGCGGGAGGCGAGCAGTACTTC. The V call is TRBV6-5, the J call TRBJ2-7, with 11 positions matching TRBD2. The ends lost 5 bases at V and 6 bases at J; junction bases unmatched: 9. CDR3 size: 15 residues. The germline V gene encodes CDR1 MNHEY and CDR2 SVGAGI.

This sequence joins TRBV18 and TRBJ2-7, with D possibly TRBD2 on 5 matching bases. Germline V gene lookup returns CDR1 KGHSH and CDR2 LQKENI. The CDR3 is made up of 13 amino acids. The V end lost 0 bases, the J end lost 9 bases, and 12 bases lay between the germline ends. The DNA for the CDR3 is TGTGCCAGCTCACCACCCGGGGAGTACCTGCAGTACTTC. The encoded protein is CASSPPGEYLQYF. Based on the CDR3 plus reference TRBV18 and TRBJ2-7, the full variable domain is NAGVMQNPRHLVRRRGQEARLRCSPMKGHSHVYWYRQLPEEGLKFMVYLQKENIIDESGMPKERFSAEFPKEGPSILRIQQVVRGDSAAYFCASSPPGEYLQYFGPGTRLTVT.

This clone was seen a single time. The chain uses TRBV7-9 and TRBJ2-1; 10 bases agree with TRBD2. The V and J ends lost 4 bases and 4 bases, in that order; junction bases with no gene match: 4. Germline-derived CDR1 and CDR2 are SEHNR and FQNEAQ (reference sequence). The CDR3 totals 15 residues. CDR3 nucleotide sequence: TGTGCCAGCAGCTCCGGGACTAGCGCTTACAATGAGCAGTTCTTC. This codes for CASSSGTSAYNEQFF.

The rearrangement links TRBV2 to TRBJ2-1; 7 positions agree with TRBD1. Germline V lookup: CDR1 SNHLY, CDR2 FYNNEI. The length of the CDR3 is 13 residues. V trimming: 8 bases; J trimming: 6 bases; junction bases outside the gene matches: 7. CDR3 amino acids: CASREQGINEQFF. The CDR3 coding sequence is TGTGCCAGCCGGGAACAGGGGATCAATGAGCAGTTCTTC.

CDR3 coding DNA: TGCGCCAGCAGCCTGACTAGCCGTACAGACAATGAGCAGTTCTTC. It translates to CASSLTSRTDNEQFF. The rearrangement joins TRBV5-1 to TRBJ2-1; TRBD2 aligns across 7 bases. This CDR3 region has 15 residues. V shed 4 bases and J 5 bases; nucleotides not matched to a gene: 9. Germline CDR1 reads SGHRS; CDR2 reads YFSETQ. The full variable domain, in which reference TRBV5-1 and TRBJ2-1 provide the parts outside the CDR3, is KAGVTQTPRYLIKTRGQQVTLSCSPISGHRSVSWYQQTPGQGLQFLFEYFSETQRNKGNFPGRFSGRQFSNSRSEMNVSTLELGDSALYLCASSLTSRTDNEQFFGPGTRLTVL.

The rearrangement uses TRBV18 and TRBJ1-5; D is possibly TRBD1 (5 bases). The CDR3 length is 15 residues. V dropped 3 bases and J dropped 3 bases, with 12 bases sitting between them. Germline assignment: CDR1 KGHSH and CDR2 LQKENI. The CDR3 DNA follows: TGTGCCAGCTCACCTGGGGCAAGTCACAATCAGCCCCAGCATTTT. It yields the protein CASSPGASHNQPQHF.

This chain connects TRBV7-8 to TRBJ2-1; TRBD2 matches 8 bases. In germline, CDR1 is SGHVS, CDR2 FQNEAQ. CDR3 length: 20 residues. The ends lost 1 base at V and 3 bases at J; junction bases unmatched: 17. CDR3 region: CASSLGSAGVVSLNYNEQFF. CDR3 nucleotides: TGTGCCAGCAGCTTAGGGTCAGCGGGAGTAGTATCCCTTAACTACAATGAGCAGTTCTTC.

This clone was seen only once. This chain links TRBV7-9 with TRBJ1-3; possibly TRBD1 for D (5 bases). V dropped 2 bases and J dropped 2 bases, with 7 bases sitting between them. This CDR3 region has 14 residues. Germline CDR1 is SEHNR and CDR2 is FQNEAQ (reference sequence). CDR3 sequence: CASSLSGTGNTIYF. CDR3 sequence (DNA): TGTGCCAGCAGCTTATCAGGGACTGGAAACACCATATATTTT.

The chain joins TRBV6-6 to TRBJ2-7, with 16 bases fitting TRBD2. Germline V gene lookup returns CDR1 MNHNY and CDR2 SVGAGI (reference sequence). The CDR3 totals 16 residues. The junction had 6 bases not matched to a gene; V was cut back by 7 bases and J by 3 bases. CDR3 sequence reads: CASTTGTSGGDYEQYF. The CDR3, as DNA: TGTGCCAGCACCACCGGGACTAGCGGGGGGGACTACGAGCAGTACTTC.

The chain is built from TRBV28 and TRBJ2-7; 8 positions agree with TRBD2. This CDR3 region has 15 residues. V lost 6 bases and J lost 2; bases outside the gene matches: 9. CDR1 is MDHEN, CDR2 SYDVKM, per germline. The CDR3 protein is CASSQFSGNPYEQYF. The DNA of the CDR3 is TGTGCCAGCAGCCAATTTAGCGGGAACCCCTACGAGCAGTACTTC.

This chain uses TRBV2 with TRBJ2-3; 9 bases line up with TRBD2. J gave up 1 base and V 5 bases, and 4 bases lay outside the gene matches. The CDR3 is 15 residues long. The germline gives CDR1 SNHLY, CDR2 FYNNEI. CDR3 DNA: TGTGCCAGCAGTTGGACTAGCGATCGCACAGATACGCAGTATTTT. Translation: CASSWTSDRTDTQYF.

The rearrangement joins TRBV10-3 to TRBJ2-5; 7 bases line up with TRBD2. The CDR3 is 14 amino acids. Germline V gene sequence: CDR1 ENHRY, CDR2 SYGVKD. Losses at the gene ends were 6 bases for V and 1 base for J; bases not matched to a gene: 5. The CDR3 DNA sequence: TGTGCCATCAGGGCAGGGACTACCCAAGAGACCCAGTACTTC. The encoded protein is CAIRAGTTQETQYF.

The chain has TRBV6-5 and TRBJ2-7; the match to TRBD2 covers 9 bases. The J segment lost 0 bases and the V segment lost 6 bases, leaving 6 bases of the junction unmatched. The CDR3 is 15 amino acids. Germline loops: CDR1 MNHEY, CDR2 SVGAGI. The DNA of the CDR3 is TGTGCCAGCAGGGGCGCGACTAGCGGCTCCTACGAGCAGTACTTC. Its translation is CASRGATSGSYEQYF.

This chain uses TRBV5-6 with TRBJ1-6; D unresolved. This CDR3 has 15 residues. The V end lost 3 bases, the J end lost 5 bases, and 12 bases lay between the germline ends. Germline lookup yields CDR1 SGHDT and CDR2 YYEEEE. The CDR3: CASSYGWEDNSPLHF. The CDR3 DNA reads TGTGCCAGCAGCTACGGCTGGGAGGATAATTCACCCCTCCACTTT.

The CDR3 nucleotides are TGTGCCAGTAGGCCGCTACTAGCGCCAACAGATACGCAGTATTTT. This translates into CASRPLLAPTDTQYF. The V and J genes are TRBV19 and TRBJ2-3; TRBD2 agrees at 7 bases. The CDR3 consists of 15 residues. V was clipped by 6 bases and J by 3 bases; unmatched bases: 9. CDR1 LNHDA and CDR2 SQIVND come from the germline V gene (reference sequence).

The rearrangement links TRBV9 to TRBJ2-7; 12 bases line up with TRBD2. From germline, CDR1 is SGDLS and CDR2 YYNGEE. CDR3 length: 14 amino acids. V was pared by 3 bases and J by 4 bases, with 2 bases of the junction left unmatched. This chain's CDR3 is CASSATSGSYEQYF. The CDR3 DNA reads TGTGCCAGCAGCGCGACTAGCGGGAGTTACGAGCAGTACTTC.

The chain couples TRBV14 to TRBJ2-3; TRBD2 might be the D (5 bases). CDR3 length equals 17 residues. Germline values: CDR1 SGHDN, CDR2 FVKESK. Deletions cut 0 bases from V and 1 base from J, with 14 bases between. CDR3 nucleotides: TGTGCCAGCAGCCAAGATTCGTTGGACTTGGGCACAGATACGCAGTATTTT. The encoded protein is CASSQDSLDLGTDTQYF. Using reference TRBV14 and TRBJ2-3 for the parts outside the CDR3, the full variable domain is EAGVTQFPSHSVIEKGQTVTLRCDPISGHDNLYWYRRVMGKEIKFLLHFVKESKQDESGMPNNRFLAERTGGTYSTLKVQPAELEDSGVYFCASSQDSLDLGTDTQYFGPGTRLTVL.

The DNA of the CDR3 is TGCGCCAGCAGCTTTAACAGGGGACCACCGGAGAAACTGTTTTTT. Its translation is CASSFNRGPPEKLFF. The chain recombines TRBV5-1 with TRBJ1-4, with 7 bases fitting TRBD1. The CDR3 extends over 15 amino acids. Germline V gene data show CDR1 as SGHRS and CDR2 as YFSETQ. J lost 11 bases, V lost 2 bases, and 12 bases had no gene match. Filled out from reference TRBV5-1 and TRBJ1-4, the complete variable domain reads KAGVTQTPRYLIKTRGQQVTLSCSPISGHRSVSWYQQTPGQGLQFLFEYFSETQRNKGNFPGRFSGRQFSNSRSEMNVSTLELGDSALYLCASSFNRGPPEKLFFGSGTQLSVL.

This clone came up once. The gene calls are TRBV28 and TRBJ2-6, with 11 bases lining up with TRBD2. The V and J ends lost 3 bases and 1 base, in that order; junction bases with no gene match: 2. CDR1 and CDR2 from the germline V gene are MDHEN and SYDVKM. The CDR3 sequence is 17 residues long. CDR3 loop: CASSLASGRSGANVLTF. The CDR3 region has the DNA TGTGCCAGCAGTTTGGCTAGCGGGAGGTCTGGGGCCAACGTCCTGACTTTC. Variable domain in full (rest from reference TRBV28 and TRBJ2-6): DVKVTQSSRYLVKRTGEKVFLECVQDMDHENMFWYRQDPGLGLRLIYFSYDVKMKEKGDIPEGYSVSREKKERFSLILESASTNQTSMYLCASSLASGRSGANVLTFGAGSRLTVL.

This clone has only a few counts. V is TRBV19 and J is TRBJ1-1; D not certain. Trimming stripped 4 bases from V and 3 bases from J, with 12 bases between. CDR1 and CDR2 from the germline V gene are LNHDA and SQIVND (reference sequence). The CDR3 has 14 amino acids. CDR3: CASSKRERDTEAFF. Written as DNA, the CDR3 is TGTGCCAGTAGTAAACGGGAACGGGACACTGAAGCTTTCTTT.

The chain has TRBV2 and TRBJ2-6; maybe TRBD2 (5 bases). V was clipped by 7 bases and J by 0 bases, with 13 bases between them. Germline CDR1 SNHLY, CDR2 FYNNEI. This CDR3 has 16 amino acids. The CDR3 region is CASTGSSSSGANVLTF. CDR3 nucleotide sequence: TGTGCCAGCACGGGATCTAGTAGCTCTGGGGCCAACGTCCTGACTTTC.